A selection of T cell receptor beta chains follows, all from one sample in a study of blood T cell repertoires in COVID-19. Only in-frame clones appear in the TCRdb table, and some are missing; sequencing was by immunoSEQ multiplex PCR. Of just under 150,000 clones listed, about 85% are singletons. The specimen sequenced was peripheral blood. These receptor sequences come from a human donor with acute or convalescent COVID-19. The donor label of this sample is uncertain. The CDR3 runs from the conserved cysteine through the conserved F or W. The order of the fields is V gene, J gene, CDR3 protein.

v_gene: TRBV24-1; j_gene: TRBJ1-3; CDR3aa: CATSPSEGVSGNTIYF
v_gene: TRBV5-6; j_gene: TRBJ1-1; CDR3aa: CASSGRTGGNTEAFF
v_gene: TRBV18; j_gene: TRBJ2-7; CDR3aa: CASSPGFRYEQYF
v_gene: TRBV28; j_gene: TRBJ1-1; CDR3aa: CASSDPGQGNQAFF
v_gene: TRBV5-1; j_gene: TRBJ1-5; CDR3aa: CASSLTWASGQSNQPQHF
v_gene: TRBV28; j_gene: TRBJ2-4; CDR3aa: CASRESVHGAKNIQYF
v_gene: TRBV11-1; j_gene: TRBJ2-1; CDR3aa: CASNYPGQGASEQFF
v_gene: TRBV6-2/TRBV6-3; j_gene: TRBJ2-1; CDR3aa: CASSYYGLLDPFF
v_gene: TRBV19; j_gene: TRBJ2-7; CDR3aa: CASSVTDPGEQYF
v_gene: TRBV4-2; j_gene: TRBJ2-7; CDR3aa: CASSPRLAGYYEQYF
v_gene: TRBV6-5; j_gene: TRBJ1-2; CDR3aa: CASSQGENYGYTF
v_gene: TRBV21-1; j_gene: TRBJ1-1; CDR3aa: CASSKERSAPEIDAFF
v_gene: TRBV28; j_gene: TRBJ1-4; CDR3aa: CASSPGQISEKLFF
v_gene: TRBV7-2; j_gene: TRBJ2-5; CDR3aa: CASSPPGGRETQYF
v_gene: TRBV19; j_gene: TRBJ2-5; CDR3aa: CASSISGQGETQYF
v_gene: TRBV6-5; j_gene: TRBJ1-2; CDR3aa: CASSFRTGEDYTF
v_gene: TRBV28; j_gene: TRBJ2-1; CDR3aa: CASRPASGGGNEQFF
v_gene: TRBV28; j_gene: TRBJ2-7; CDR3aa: CASQGSGGLYEQYF
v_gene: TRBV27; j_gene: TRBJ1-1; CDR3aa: CASSPRQGTTEAFF
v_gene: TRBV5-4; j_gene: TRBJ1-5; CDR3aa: CASSLSDRPDRPQHF
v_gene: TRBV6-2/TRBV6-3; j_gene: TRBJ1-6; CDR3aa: CASSWDKKNSPLHF
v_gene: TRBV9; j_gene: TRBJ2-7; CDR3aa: CASSVAQGSYEQYF
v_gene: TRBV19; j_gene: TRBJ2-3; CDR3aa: CASSMNEIEQYF
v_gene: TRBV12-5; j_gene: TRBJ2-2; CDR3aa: CASGLVADRGAGELFF
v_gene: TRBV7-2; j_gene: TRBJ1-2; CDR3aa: CASGPGGRYGYTF
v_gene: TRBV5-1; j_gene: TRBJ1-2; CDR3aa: CASSPRTGGAEGYTF
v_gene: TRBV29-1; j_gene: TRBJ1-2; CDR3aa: CSGALGTYGYTF
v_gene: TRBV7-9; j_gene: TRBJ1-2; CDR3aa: CASSHRDTRYGYTF
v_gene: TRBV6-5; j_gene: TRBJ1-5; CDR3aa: CASFLTGIGQPQHF
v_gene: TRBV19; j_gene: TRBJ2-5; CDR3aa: CASSIRETQYF
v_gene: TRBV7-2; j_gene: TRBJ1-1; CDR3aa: CASSRDSRTGLLMSEAFF
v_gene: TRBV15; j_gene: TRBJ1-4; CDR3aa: CATKEPGVGVGTEVRKLFF
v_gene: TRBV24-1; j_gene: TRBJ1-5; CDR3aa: CATSDWASNQPQHF
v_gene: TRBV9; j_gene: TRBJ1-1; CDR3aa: CASSASGTGVRAFF
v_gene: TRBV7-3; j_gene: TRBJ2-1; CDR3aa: CASSPETAYNNEQFF
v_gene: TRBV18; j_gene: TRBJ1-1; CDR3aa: CASSPPNREVNTEAFF
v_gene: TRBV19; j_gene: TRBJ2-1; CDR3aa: CASSILGTSGDNEQFF
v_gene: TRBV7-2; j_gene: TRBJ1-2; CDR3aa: CASSLARVGYGYTF
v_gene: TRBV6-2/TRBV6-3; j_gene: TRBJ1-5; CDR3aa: CASSPRPRDPGNQPQHF
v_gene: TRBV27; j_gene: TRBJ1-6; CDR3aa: CASSQGGSNSPLHF
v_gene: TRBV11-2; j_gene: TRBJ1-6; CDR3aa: CASSSRTVDNSPLHF
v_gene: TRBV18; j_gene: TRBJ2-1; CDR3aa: CASSPGFQGGNEQFF
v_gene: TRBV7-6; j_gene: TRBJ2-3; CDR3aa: CASSFEGAPDTQYF
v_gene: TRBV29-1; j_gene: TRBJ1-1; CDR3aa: CSVMYRGRDTEAFF
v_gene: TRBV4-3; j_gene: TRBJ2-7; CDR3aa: CASSQDPTGVTYEQYF
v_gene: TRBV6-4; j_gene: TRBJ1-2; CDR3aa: CASSERQGSPYGYTF
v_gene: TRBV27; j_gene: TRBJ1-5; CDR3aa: CASRQTGDNQPQHF
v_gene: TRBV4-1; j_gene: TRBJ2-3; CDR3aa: CASSPGEYRSTDTQYF
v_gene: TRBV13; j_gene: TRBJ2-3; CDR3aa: CASSLRTETQYF
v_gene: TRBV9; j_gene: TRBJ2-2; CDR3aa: CASSPRGTTNTGELFF
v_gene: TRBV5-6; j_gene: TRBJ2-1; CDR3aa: CASSTSGSSYNEQFF
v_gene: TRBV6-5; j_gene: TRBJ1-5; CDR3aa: CASSYSQGHGQPQHF
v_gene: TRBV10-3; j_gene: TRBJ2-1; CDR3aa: CAISEEPAGNNEQFF
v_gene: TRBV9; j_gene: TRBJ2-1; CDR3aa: CASSPRLAGYYYNEQFF
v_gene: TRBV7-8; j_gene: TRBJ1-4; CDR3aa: CASSLKGTTNEKLFF